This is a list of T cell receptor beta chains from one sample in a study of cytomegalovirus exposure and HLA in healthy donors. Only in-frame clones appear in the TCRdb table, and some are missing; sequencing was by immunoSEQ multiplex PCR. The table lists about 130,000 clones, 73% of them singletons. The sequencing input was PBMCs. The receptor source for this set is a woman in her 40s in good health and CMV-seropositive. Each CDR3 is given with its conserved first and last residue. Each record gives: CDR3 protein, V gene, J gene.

cdr3_aa: CASSLVGPMTSGNADTQYF
v_call: TRBV28
j_call: TRBJ2-3

cdr3_aa: CASISGGLGYEQYF
v_call: TRBV28
j_call: TRBJ2-7

cdr3_aa: CASSPRTGGNTGELFF
v_call: TRBV7-3
j_call: TRBJ2-2

cdr3_aa: CASSFGGTGPYNEQFF
v_call: TRBV27
j_call: TRBJ2-1

cdr3_aa: CASSQFQPGTGVHYEQYF
v_call: TRBV4-2
j_call: -

cdr3_aa: CACQSYNEQFF
v_call: TRBV30
j_call: TRBJ2-1

cdr3_aa: CASSPPPLAGGTDTQYF
v_call: TRBV19
j_call: TRBJ2-3

cdr3_aa: CASSHGGQSNQPQHF
v_call: TRBV6-6
j_call: TRBJ1-5

cdr3_aa: CASARGQASSYEQYF
v_call: TRBV19
j_call: TRBJ2-7

cdr3_aa: CASRRLAGAVNTGELFF
v_call: TRBV4-1
j_call: TRBJ2-2

cdr3_aa: CASSLAGVTHNSPLHF
v_call: TRBV11-2
j_call: TRBJ1-6